This is a list of T cell receptor beta chains from one sample in a study of CD8 T cells in ankylosing spondylitis. Each CDR3 protein gets one entry after TCRdb re-called the 5' RACE reads with MiXCR. The table lists 750,000 to 850,000 distinct CDR3 sequences, approximately 12% of them singletons. The sample was blood, either unsorted or a sorted T cell fraction (not recorded which). These receptors came from a male donor with ankylosing spondylitis. The CDR3 runs from the conserved cysteine through the conserved F or W. The order of the fields is V gene, CDR3 protein.

TRBV7-9 | CASSLGQPYNEQFF
TRBV4-2 | CASSQDAPTGQPQHF
TRBV7-9 | CASSSIRNTIYF
TRBV7-6 | CASSPGLAGGYQETQYF
TRBV11-2 | CASSRIEGADTQYF
TRBV6-1 | CASRKAGNYEQYF
TRBV29-1 | CSIGASADTQYF
TRBV12-3/TRBV12-4 | CASSPTVANYGYTF
TRBV28 | CASSSTNRGVDSPLHF
TRBV11-2 | CASSLVPRQFKNIQYF
TRBV10-3 | CAISARDRDPYGYTF
TRBV6-1 | CASSKRQGVYGYTF
TRBV20-1 | CSGRGSLYNEQFF
TRBV6-1 | CASSPRLAGVSYNEQFF
TRBV4-1 | CASSPGLAGGMGEQYF
TRBV7-9 | CASSLIWTGGRTGELFF
TRBV6-1 | CASTRRGREETQYF
TRBV20-1 | CSARDVLREGTPIQYF
TRBV7-2 | CASSLSLGPHQPQHF
TRBV20-1 | CSAKDRGETQYF
TRBV12-3/TRBV12-4 | CASSFGDRESTYEQYF